This entry features one TCR beta chain sequence. The antigen is not known. This record belongs to a study of cytotoxic CD8 clonotypes in ibrutinib-treated CLL. TCRdb's table, derived via immunoSEQ multiplex PCR, lists solely in-frame clones and lacks some. The sample contains some 85,000 clones, roughly three quarters of which appear only once. CDR3 size: 14 residues. CDR1 is LNHDA and CDR2 is SQIVND in the germline V gene (reference sequence). V was clipped by 10 bases and J by 1 base, with 13 bases between them. Findings of the study overall: The times at which samples were taken varied between sustained-remission and progressing patients.

The clonotype comes from a human donor with chronic lymphocytic leukemia. Sequences were derived from PBMCs, sampled after 24 months of ibrutinib treatment. This chain links TRBV19 with TRBJ2-2; perhaps TRBD1 as D (6 bases). The CDR3 DNA reads TGTGCCACCAAAGGACAGCTGAACACCGGGGAGCTGTTTTTT. Translation: CATKGQLNTGELFF.